This TCR beta chain was sequenced for a study of cytomegalovirus exposure and HLA in healthy donors. Study observations and caveats: An analysis that came later showed most CMV-associated TCR beta chains appearing HLA-restricted.

Concerning this clone: What it recognizes is unknown.

The CDR3 has 15 amino acids. CDR1 LNHDA and CDR2 SQIVND come from the germline V gene (reference sequence). V was shortened by 6 bases and J by 4 bases, with 18 bases between the two germline ends. The PCR used 60 Vbeta and 13 Jbeta primers. Some clones are missing from TCRdb's copy, which holds only in-frame ones; the method was immunoSEQ multiplex PCR. Its table lists 90,000 to 100,000 clones. The material sequenced was PBMCs. The receptor comes from a young woman in good health and CMV-seronegative. The chain joins TRBV19 to TRBJ1-1; the D gene is possibly TRBD1 (5 bases). Here the CDR3 reads CASSLVGLHGTEAFF. The CDR3 DNA sequence: TGTGCCAGTAGCCTGGTGGGGCTCCATGGCACTGAAGCTTTCTTT. The variable domain in full, with the rest retrieved from reference TRBV19 and TRBJ1-1, is DGGITQSPKYLFRKEGQNVTLSCEQNLNHDAMYWYRQDPGQGLRLIYYSQIVNDFQKGDIAEGYSVSREKKESFPLTVTSAQKNPTAFYLCASSLVGLHGTEAFFGQGTRLTVV.